This entry lists 3 T cell receptor beta chains sequenced from one sample in a study of tumor and adjacent non-tumor tissue in lung cancer. This sample's RNA came from whole unsorted tissue. TCRbeta libraries were built with three rounds of nested PCR, modified from ARM-PCR. TCRdb fed the multiplex PCR reads into MiXCR, producing one record per CDR3 protein. The sample consists of more than 90,000 distinct CDR3 sequences, about 67% of them appearing once. The sample comprised lung tumor tissue. Receptor source: a man aged 55 to 70 with non-small cell lung cancer.

As concerns this clonotype: A junction end diverges from the germline sequence, so it may reflect a read error. J is TRBJ2-2 and V is TRBV4-1, with D perhaps TRBD1 or TRBD2 (5 bases each). The germline V gene has CDR1 MGHRA and CDR2 YSYEKL. CDR3 size: 16 residues. CDR3 residues: CASSQGQGPAAGDLFF. CDR3 DNA: TGTGCCAGCAGCCAAGGGCAAGGACCTGCCGCCGGGGACCTGTTTTTT.

Turning to this clonotype: A read error may produce the germline difference seen at one junction end. The chain is built from TRBV5-4 and TRBJ2-1; the D is unclear. Germline-derived CDR1 and CDR2 are SGHNT and YYREEE (reference sequence). CDR3 length equals 11 residues. Here the CDR3 reads CASSLANKQFF. The CDR3 nucleotides are TGTGCCAGCAGCTTAGCCAATAAGCAATTCTTC.

The chain combines TRBV6-5 with TRBJ1-2, with a tentative D call TRBD1 (5 bases). CDR1 and CDR2 from the germline V gene are MNHEY and SVGAGI. The CDR3 is 14 amino acids. CDR3 nucleotides: TGTGTCAGTCGCTCTGGTCAGGGCGAATATGGCTACACCTTC. It codes for CVSRSGQGEYGYTF.